This record covers a single T cell receptor beta chain. Trimming removed 4 bases from V and 2 bases from J, with 8 bases in between. There are 12 residues in the CDR3. Germline loops: CDR1 SQVTM, CDR2 ANQGSEA. The record originates from a study of blood T cell repertoires in COVID-19. Study-wide context: The United States, Italy and Spain were the sources of the acute and convalescent COVID-19 samples. T cells, B-cell-depleted T cells, or PBMCs provided the cDNA or gDNA that served as material.

Only in-frame clones appear in the TCRdb table, and some are missing; sequencing was by immunoSEQ multiplex PCR. The sample holds 210,000 or so clones; 65% to 90% are singletons and the top ten take roughly 4.6%. The Seattle patients joined while their infection was active and were tracked longitudinally afterward. This chain links TRBV29-1 with TRBJ1-1; a weak D match, TRBD1 (6 bases). The TCR comes from a man aged 45 to 65 with COVID-19, enrolled during active disease. Sequenced: peripheral blood. This CDR3 is CSVGTANTEAFF. DNA for the CDR3: TGCAGCGTTGGGACAGCTAACACTGAAGCTTTCTTT.